This TCR beta chain appears in the sequencing data of a study of memory CD4+ T cells and cytomegalovirus serostatus. Germline V gene lookup returns CDR1 MNHNS and CDR2 SASEGT. This CDR3 region has 13 residues. V lost 7 bases, J lost 2 bases, and 11 bases lay in between. Single viable CD3+CD4+CD8-CD45RO+ cells were sorted as the memory CD4+ T cells. Per the study methods: After removing out-of-frame reads, 2 million to 2.5 million distinct TCRbeta sequences remained. The table came from immunoSEQ multiplex PCR; TCRdb's copy has only in-frame clones and leaves some out. That table supplies the V and J calls and clone size; D and trimming were determined from the DNA. The sample includes under 45,000 clones, just under 80% seen only once; the top ten take about 0.6%.

This receptor was obtained from an adult in good health and CMV-seronegative. V is TRBV6-1 and J is TRBJ1-1; D uncertain. What was sequenced was memory CD4+ T cells from blood. This CDR3 reads CASTRVYNTEAFF. Written as DNA, the CDR3 is TGTGCCAGCACCCGGGTCTACAACACTGAAGCTTTCTTT.